The sequence of this TCR beta chain was determined in a study of cytomegalovirus exposure and HLA in healthy donors. This clone was observed a handful of times. Its antigen remains unknown. The CDR3 totals 15 residues. CDR1 MGHDK and CDR2 SYGVNS come from the germline V gene. The trim removed 4 bases at V and 7 bases at J, leaving 9 bases unmatched. 13 Jbeta primers and 60 Vbeta primers were used for the PCR. Sequencing used immunoSEQ multiplex PCR; TCRdb keeps in-frame clones, though not all of them. The sample consists of 150,000 to 200,000 clones, around 68% of them appearing once. Study findings and constraints: Common viral pathogens seemed, in a later analysis, to connect with several of the most significant clusters.

The chain combines TRBV25-1 with TRBJ2-2, with 7 bases that match TRBD2. The TCR comes from a man in his forties or fifties in good health and CMV-seronegative. The sample was PBMCs. CDR3 DNA sequence: TGTGCCAGCAGTGGCGGGGCGGGGGATCTCGGGGAGCTGTTTTTT. This sequence encodes CASSGGAGDLGELFF.